The present T cell receptor (beta chain) was sequenced within a study of blood T cell repertoires in COVID-19. Across the study: The United States, Italy and Spain provided the acute and convalescent COVID-19 samples. T cells, B-cell-depleted T cells, or PBMCs provided the cDNA or gDNA that served as material.

Original data processing: Estimated nucleated cell counts came from reference gene primer amplification. TCRdb's table, derived via immunoSEQ multiplex PCR, lists solely in-frame clones and lacks some. V and J calls plus clone size are reproduced from that table; the DNA served to infer D and trimming. The profile shows around 250,000 clones, approximately 85% of them singletons. CDR3 length equals 14 residues. The ends were cut back, 6 bases at V and 1 base at J, with 13 bases in the middle. Germline V gives CDR1 MNHEY, CDR2 SVGAGI. This TCR was recovered from a man aged 50 to 59 with active or convalescent COVID-19. V gene TRBV6-5 combines with J gene TRBJ2-7; weak D call: TRBD2 (5 bases). Material for sequencing was peripheral blood. CDR3 nucleotides: TGTGCCAGCAGCCCCGACCGGAGGTCCTACGAGCAGTACTTC. As protein: CASSPDRRSYEQYF.